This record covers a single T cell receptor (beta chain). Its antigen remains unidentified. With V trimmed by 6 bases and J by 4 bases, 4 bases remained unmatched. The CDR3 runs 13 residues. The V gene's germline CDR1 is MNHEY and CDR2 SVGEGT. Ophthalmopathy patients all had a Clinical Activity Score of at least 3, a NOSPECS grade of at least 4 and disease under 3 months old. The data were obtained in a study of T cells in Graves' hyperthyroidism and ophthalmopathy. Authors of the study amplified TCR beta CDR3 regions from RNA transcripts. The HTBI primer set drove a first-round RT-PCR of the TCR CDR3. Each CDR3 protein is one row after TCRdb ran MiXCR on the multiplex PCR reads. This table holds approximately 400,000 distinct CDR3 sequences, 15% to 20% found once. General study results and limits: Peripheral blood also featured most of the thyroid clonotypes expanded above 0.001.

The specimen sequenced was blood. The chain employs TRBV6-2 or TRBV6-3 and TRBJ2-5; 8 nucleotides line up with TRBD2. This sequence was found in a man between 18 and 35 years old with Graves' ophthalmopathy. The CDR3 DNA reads TGTGCCAGCAGGGGGACTAGTAGAGAGACCCAGTACTTC. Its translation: CASRGTSRETQYF.